Listed below are T cell receptor beta chains from one sample, sequenced in a study of identifying expanded T cells in peripheral blood. Here immunoSEQ multiplex PCR was the method, and the copy in TCRdb shows in-frame clones only, minus some. The sample consists of around 130,000 clones, 65% to 90% of them appearing once. Sequencing was carried out using blood. The receptors come from a person aged 18 to 70 in good health. Each CDR3 is given with its conserved first and last residue. A D gene is named only where the DNA matches it firmly. A row's size may be missing; if present it is once, few, many or a size class.

D	V	J	size	DNA	CDR3
.	TRBV7-9	TRBJ2-2	.	TGTGCCAGCAGCTTTGGGGGAAAGGGGGAGCTGTTTTTT	CASSFGGKGELFF
.	TRBV6-1	TRBJ2-3	.	TGTGCCAGCAGTGAAGATGTGGGATCCCCAGATACGCAGTATTTT	CASSEDVGSPDTQYF
.	TRBV2	TRBJ1-1	.	TGTGCCACGAAAGCCCCCGGGGAGAACACTGAAGCTTTCTTT	CATKAPGENTEAFF
TRBD2	TRBV28	TRBJ2-5	.	TGTGCCAGCAGTTGGGATGGGACTAGCGGGAGGGAAGAGACCCAGTACTTC	CASSWDGTSGREETQYF
TRBD1	TRBV6-6	TRBJ2-7	.	TGTGCCAGCAGTTACTCCTGGGGACAGGCCTACGAGCAGTACTTC	CASSYSWGQAYEQYF
TRBD1	TRBV7-9	TRBJ1-2	.	TGTGCCGGACGACAGGGAGCTAACTATGGCTACACCTTC	CAGRQGANYGYTF
TRBD1	TRBV18	TRBJ2-7	once	TGTGCCAGCTCACCTGGGACAGGGGGCAGCTACGAGCAGTACTTC	CASSPGTGGSYEQYF
TRBD1	TRBV7-2	TRBJ2-3	few	TGTGCCAGCAGGCGTCCGGGACAGGGGAGGGCAGATACGCAGTATTTT	CASRRPGQGRADTQYF
TRBD1	TRBV6-1	TRBJ1-2	.	TGTGCCAGCAGCGACAGGGTTGAAGGGCTTGGCTACACCTTC	CASSDRVEGLGYTF
TRBD2	TRBV30	TRBJ2-1	.	TGTGCCTGGGTCCCTGGGGGGGGTTCTTACAATGAGCAGTTCTTC	CAWVPGGGSYNEQFF
.	TRBV15	TRBJ2-7	.	TGTGCCACCAGCCGGGACAACTCCTACGAGCAGTACTTC	CATSRDNSYEQYF
TRBD1	TRBV5-1	TRBJ2-7	.	TGCGCCAGCAGCCCGGGACAGGGAGGAGAGCAGTACTTC	CASSPGQGGEQYF
TRBD2	TRBV5-1	TRBJ2-1	.	TGCGCCAGCAGCTTGGCCGGGGGGACTAGAGTCTACAATGAGCAGTTCTTC	CASSLAGGTRVYNEQFF
.	TRBV5-1	TRBJ1-1	.	TGCGCCAGCAGCTTTGGCTGGGACACTGAAGCTTTCTTT	CASSFGWDTEAFF
TRBD1	TRBV19	TRBJ2-4	.	TGTGCCAGTAGAACCGGGACAGAAAACATTCAGTACTTC	CASRTGTENIQYF
.	TRBV9	TRBJ2-2	.	TGTGCCAGCAGCGGCGGACGGCTGAACACCGGGGAGCTGTTTTTT	CASSGGRLNTGELFF
TRBD2	TRBV5-4	TRBJ2-7	.	TGTGCCAGCAGCACACTAGCGGGAGCTTACGAGCAGTACTTC	CASSTLAGAYEQYF
.	TRBV5-1	TRBJ2-5	.	TGCGCCAGCGGACCTACGAGGGGTGAGACCCAGTACTTC	CASGPTRGETQYF
.	TRBV18	TRBJ2-7	few	TGTGCCAGCTCACCAGGGCAGTTCTACGAGCAGTACTTC	CASSPGQFYEQYF
.	TRBV27	TRBJ1-1	.	TGTGCCAGCAGTCAGGGGAGGGGGACTGAAGCTTTCTTT	CASSQGRGTEAFF
TRBD1	TRBV19	TRBJ2-5	.	TGTGCCAGTAGTACTCAACGGACAGGGGGAGAGACCCAGTACTTC	CASSTQRTGGETQYF
.	TRBV11-2	TRBJ2-3	.	TGTGCCAGCAGCTTAACGAGCGACGATACGCAGTATTTT	CASSLTSDDTQYF
TRBD1	TRBV2	TRBJ1-5	.	TGTGCCAGCAGTGAGTTCGGACAGGGAAGCAATCAGCCCCAGCATTTT	CASSEFGQGSNQPQHF
TRBD2	TRBV11-3	TRBJ2-2	.	TGTGCCAGCAGCCCAGGAGCGGGGAGGGCCGGGGAGCTGTTTTTT	CASSPGAGRAGELFF
.	TRBV27	TRBJ1-6	once	TGTGCCAGCGCTACAGGCGGCTCTTATAATTCACCCCTCCACTTT	CASATGGSYNSPLHF
.	TRBV5-4	TRBJ2-3	.	TGTGCCAGCAGCCGAGCGGAGCAGCTCGCAGATACGCAGTATTTT	CASSRAEQLADTQYF
TRBD1	TRBV19	TRBJ1-1	.	TGTGCCAGTAAATCGACAGGGAGCACTGAAGCTTTCTTT	CASKSTGSTEAFF
.	TRBV5-8	TRBJ2-1	.	TGTGCCAGCAGCCTAGTGAGGGGAAGGTTTTACAATGAGCAGTTCTTC	CASSLVRGRFYNEQFF
.	TRBV2	TRBJ2-1	.	TGTGCCAGCAGGGTACAGGGAGCCTACAATGAGCAGTTCTTC	CASRVQGAYNEQFF
.	TRBV11-3	TRBJ2-5	once	TGTGCCAGCAGCTTAGGACTACAAGAGACCCAGTACTTC	CASSLGLQETQYF
TRBD2	TRBV7-3	TRBJ2-1	once	TGTGCCAGCAGCAAAAGCGGGAGAGGGTTGGATGAGCAGTTCTTC	CASSKSGRGLDEQFF
TRBD2	TRBV4-2	TRBJ2-1	.	TGTGCCAGCAGCCACCTCCTTGGCGGGGGACCAGGATTCTTC	CASSHLLGGGPGFF
.	TRBV4-3	TRBJ1-1	.	TGCGCCAGCAGCTCCGGGACGGGGAACACTGAAGCTTTCTTT	CASSSGTGNTEAFF
.	TRBV30	TRBJ1-1	.	TGTGCCTGGAGTGTACAGACGACTTACAACACTGAAGCTTTCTTT	CAWSVQTTYNTEAFF
.	TRBV5-1	TRBJ2-3	.	TGCGCCAGCAGCTTGGGACAGGTTCTAGCCACAGATACGCAGTATTTT	CASSLGQVLATDTQYF
.	TRBV2	TRBJ1-1	.	TGTGCCAGCAGTGAAGAGGGGCCGAACACTGAAGCTTTCTTT	CASSEEGPNTEAFF
.	TRBV5-1	TRBJ2-7	.	TGCGCCAGCAGCTTGTCTCTCTCGGTAAACGAGCAGTACTTC	CASSLSLSVNEQYF
TRBD2	TRBV4-2	TRBJ2-5	.	TGTGCCAGCAGCCAACTCCTAGCGGGGGGGCGGGAGACCCAGTACTTC	CASSQLLAGGRETQYF
TRBD1	TRBV7-2	TRBJ1-2	.	TGTGCCAGCAGCCTCACCGGGACAGTCCCTAACTATGGCTACACCTTC	CASSLTGTVPNYGYTF
.	TRBV5-8	TRBJ1-2	.	TGTGCCAGCAGCCGACGGAATAGGGCGGACCAGAACTATGGCTACACCTTC	CASSRRNRADQNYGYTF
TRBD1	TRBV6-5	TRBJ1-6	.	TGTGCCAGCAGCCTACTTGGGACAGGGGATTCACCCCTCCACTTT	CASSLLGTGDSPLHF
.	TRBV19	TRBJ1-6	few	TGTGCCAGTAGTATAACCAAAGGGAATTCACCCCTCCACTTT	CASSITKGNSPLHF
TRBD1	TRBV28	TRBJ2-7	once	TGTGCCAGCAGGGGACAGGGCTTCTACGAGCAGTACTTC	CASRGQGFYEQYF
.	TRBV10-3	TRBJ1-1	.	TGTGCCATCAGCTCACAGGGCACGAACACTGAAGCTTTCTTT	CAISSQGTNTEAFF
.	TRBV2	TRBJ2-3	.	TGTGCCAGCACTCCCGAGCGTGTAACAGATACGCAGTATTTT	CASTPERVTDTQYF
.	TRBV4-2	TRBJ1-5	.	TGTGCCAGCAGCCCTGAGATCAGGGGAGAGGGCAATCAGCCCCAGCATTTT	CASSPEIRGEGNQPQHF
.	TRBV15	TRBJ2-1	.	TGTGCCACCGGCTCGATGGGGAATGAGCAGTTCTTC	CATGSMGNEQFF
.	TRBV15	TRBJ2-5	.	TGTGCCACCAGCAGAGAAGGGAAAGAGACCCAGTACTTC	CATSREGKETQYF
TRBD1	TRBV11-3	TRBJ2-3	.	TGTGCCAGCAGATTAAATACGGACAGGGATACCACAGATACGCAGTATTTT	CASRLNTDRDTTDTQYF
TRBD2	TRBV4-2	TRBJ2-3	.	TGTGCCAGCAGCCAAGATCTTCTGAAGGCTAGCGGGGCAGATACGCAGTATTTT	CASSQDLLKASGADTQYF
TRBD1	TRBV29-1	TRBJ2-6	.	TGCAGCGTAGACAGGGGCTCTGGGGCCAACGTCCTGACTTTC	CSVDRGSGANVLTF
.	TRBV27	TRBJ2-1	once	TGTGCCAGCAGTTTGGAGGGGGCAAATGAGCAGTTCTTC	CASSLEGANEQFF
.	TRBV5-5	TRBJ1-1	.	TGTGCCAGCAGCTTGGCGACAGCTCAGAACACTGAAGCTTTCTTT	CASSLATAQNTEAFF
.	TRBV27	TRBJ1-1	.	TGTGCCAGCAGTAGGGCCAGGGTGATGAACACTGAAGCTTTCTTT	CASSRARVMNTEAFF
.	TRBV19	TRBJ1-1	few	TGTGCCAGCGTACCCGGGACAACGAACACTGAAGCTTTCTTT	CASVPGTTNTEAFF